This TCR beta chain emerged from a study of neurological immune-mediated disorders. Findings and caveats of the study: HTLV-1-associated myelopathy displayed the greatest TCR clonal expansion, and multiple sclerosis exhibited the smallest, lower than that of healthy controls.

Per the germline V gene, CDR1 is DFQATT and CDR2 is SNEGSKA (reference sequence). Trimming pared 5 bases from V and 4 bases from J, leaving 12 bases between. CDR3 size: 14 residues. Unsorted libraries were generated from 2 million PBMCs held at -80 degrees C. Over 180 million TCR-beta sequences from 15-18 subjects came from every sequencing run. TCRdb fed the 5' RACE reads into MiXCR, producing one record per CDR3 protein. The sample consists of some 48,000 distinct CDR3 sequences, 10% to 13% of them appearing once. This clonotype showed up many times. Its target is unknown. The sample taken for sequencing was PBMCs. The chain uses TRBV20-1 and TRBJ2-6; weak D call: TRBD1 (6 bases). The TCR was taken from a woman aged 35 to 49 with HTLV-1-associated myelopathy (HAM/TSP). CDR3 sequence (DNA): TGCAGTGCTCCAACAGGGAGAGGGGCCAACGTCCTGACTTTC. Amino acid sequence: CSAPTGRGANVLTF.